This T cell receptor (beta chain) came from a study of neurological immune-mediated disorders. This clonotype was counted many times. V was pared by 2 bases and J by 0 bases, with 6 bases of the junction left unmatched. The germline V gene has CDR1 SGDLS and CDR2 YYNGEE. This CDR3 is built from 17 residues. TCRdb redid the calling of the 5' RACE reads with MiXCR, one entry per CDR3 protein. The table includes under 85,000 distinct CDR3 sequences, about a tenth detected once. The specimen was PBMCs. The rearrangement links TRBV9 to TRBJ1-5; 9 bases agree with TRBD1. The clonotype originates from a man aged 40-49 years in good health. The CDR3 DNA sequence: TGTGCCAGCAGCGTCGGAACAGGGGGCTATAGCAATCAGCCCCAGCATTTT. Translation: CASSVGTGGYSNQPQHF.